This T cell receptor (beta chain) was sequenced during a study of technical replicates of blood from a few donors. Some clones are missing from TCRdb's copy, which holds only in-frame ones; the method was immunoSEQ multiplex PCR. The table includes about 44,000 clones, about 96% detected once. Germline V CDR1 and CDR2: MGHDK, SYGVNS. This CDR3 comprises 16 residues. The germline V and J ends were trimmed by 6 bases and 0 bases, with 17 bases remaining between them. The sequenced sample consisted of T cells isolated from PBMCs. The sequence was collected from a human donor in good health. The chain links TRBV25-1 to TRBJ2-5; D may be TRBD1 (6 bases). CDR3 sequence: CASSLGQWGHQETQYF. In DNA, the CDR3 is TGTGCCAGCAGCCTCGGACAGTGGGGCCACCAAGAGACCCAGTACTTC.